The sample holds many counts of the clone carrying this TCR beta chain. This sample is part of a study of tumor and adjacent non-tumor tissue in lung cancer. This sample's RNA came from whole unsorted tissue. The normal lung tissue was taken more than 3 cm from the tumor edge. Chemotherapy-naive patients with new lung cancer underwent thoracic surgery in China, August–November 2014. The library came from three nested PCR rounds adapted from ARM-PCR protocols. A single record per CDR3 protein comes from TCRdb applying MiXCR to the multiplex PCR reads. This table holds tens of thousands of distinct CDR3 sequences, around 64% found once. Germline loops: CDR1 ENHRY, CDR2 SYGVKD. The V gene lost 6 bases and the J gene lost 5 bases, with 15 bases spanning the gap. The CDR3 loop spans 14 amino acids.

The chain combines TRBV10-3 with TRBJ2-3; TRBD2 is a possible D gene (6 bases). The specimen was distant non-tumor lung tissue. The source is a man in his 70s with non-small cell lung cancer. The DNA for the CDR3 is TGTGCCATCAGGGATGACCGGAGGGGAGATACGCAGTATTTT. Translated: CAIRDDRRGDTQYF.